Listed here are 8 T cell receptor beta chains from one sample, sequenced in a study of regulatory T cells in long-lasting Graves disease. The authors built TCR beta libraries using iRepertoire HTBI primers and Arm-PCR of CDR3 regions. TCRdb independently ran MiXCR on the multiplex PCR reads; one entry per CDR3 protein. The sample includes about 330,000 distinct CDR3 sequences, roughly 17% of them seen just once. The time point is: newly diagnosed GD, antithyroid drugs for less than 3 months. Extracted RNA from PBMCs served as the source of the TCR library. This same sample was also taken into another study, of T cells in Graves' hyperthyroidism and ophthalmopathy.

Sequences were derived from peripheral blood mononuclear cells (PBMCs), sampled at new diagnosis, from a patient treated with antithyroid drugs. These receptors were obtained from a woman aged 18-29 years with Graves disease.

The rearrangement links TRBV19 to TRBJ1-2; D gene ambiguous. Germline V gene lookup returns CDR1 LNHDA and CDR2 SQIVND (reference sequence). V shed 7 bases and J shed 3 bases, with 12 bases lying between them. This CDR3 has 13 residues. The CDR3 nucleotides read TGTGCCAGTAATCGTGATGGAGACTATGGCTACACCTTC. This codes for CASNRDGDYGYTF.

The chain carries TRBV15 and TRBJ2-1, with unresolved D. The V end was cut by 1 base, the J end by 7 bases, with 8 bases between. The CDR3 extends over 13 amino acids. Germline lookup yields CDR1 LNHNV and CDR2 YYDKDF (reference sequence). The CDR3 nucleotides are TGTGCCACCAGCAGAGTAAAGGTGAATGAGCAGTTCTTC. Amino acid sequence: CATSRVKVNEQFF.

This clonotype was observed many times. This sequence joins TRBV2 and TRBJ2-1, with D unclear. The V and J ends lost 1 base and 9 bases respectively, with 7 bases between them. Germline CDR1 reads SNHLY; CDR2 reads FYNNEI. The CDR3 runs 12 residues. CDR3 bases: TGTGCCAGCAGTGAAGTTTGGGGTGAGCAGTTCTTC. Protein product: CASSEVWGEQFF.

This clonotype has just a few counts. The chain links TRBV5-4 to TRBJ2-7; 9 bases align to TRBD1. Looked up from germline, CDR1 is SGHNT and CDR2 is YYREEE (reference sequence). The length of the CDR3 is 15 residues. Trimming cost V 3 bases and J 2 bases; bases outside gene matches: 6. For the CDR3, the DNA is TGTGCCAGCAGCTCGCGGACAGGGGAGGCCTACGAGCAGTACTTC. Amino acids: CASSSRTGEAYEQYF.

This clonotype was picked up many times. The chain combines TRBV7-9 with TRBJ2-1; the match to TRBD1 covers 10 bases. The V gene's germline CDR1 is SEHNR and CDR2 FQNEAQ (reference sequence). CDR3 length equals 15 residues. J was trimmed by 7 bases and V by 6 bases; bases with no gene match: 9. DNA for the CDR3: TGTGCCAGCAGTCGCAAACCGGGACAGGGGAATGAGCAGTTCTTC. Translated, it gives CASSRKPGQGNEQFF.

This rearrangement joins TRBV2 to TRBJ2-3, with D perhaps matching TRBD1 (6 bases). Germline V CDR1 and CDR2: SNHLY, FYNNEI. The V and J ends lost 4 bases and 1 base respectively, with 15 bases between them. The CDR3 sequence is 16 residues long. Here the CDR3 reads CASSVRRGDGTDTQYF. As DNA, the CDR3 is TGTGCCAGCAGTGTGCGCAGGGGAGACGGCACAGATACGCAGTATTTT.

This clonotype was seen only a few times. This chain joins TRBV4-2 and TRBJ1-1; D gene unclear. The ends were cut back, 1 base at V and 8 bases at J, with 8 bases in the middle. The CDR3 extends over 12 amino acids. The germline V gene has CDR1 LGHNA and CDR2 YNFKEQ. This chain's CDR3 is CASSQGAVEAFF. As DNA, the CDR3 is TGTGCCAGCAGCCAAGGGGCCGTAGAAGCTTTCTTT.

V gene TRBV19 combines with J gene TRBJ2-3; D possibly corresponds to TRBD2 (6 bases). This CDR3 contains 13 residues. CDR1 is LNHDA and CDR2 is SQIVND in the germline V gene (reference sequence). Trimming removed 4 bases at V and 4 bases at J, with 9 bases between. CDR3 in amino acids: CASSTRLADTQYF. The CDR3 DNA sequence: TGTGCCAGTAGTACCCGACTAGCAGATACGCAGTATTTT.